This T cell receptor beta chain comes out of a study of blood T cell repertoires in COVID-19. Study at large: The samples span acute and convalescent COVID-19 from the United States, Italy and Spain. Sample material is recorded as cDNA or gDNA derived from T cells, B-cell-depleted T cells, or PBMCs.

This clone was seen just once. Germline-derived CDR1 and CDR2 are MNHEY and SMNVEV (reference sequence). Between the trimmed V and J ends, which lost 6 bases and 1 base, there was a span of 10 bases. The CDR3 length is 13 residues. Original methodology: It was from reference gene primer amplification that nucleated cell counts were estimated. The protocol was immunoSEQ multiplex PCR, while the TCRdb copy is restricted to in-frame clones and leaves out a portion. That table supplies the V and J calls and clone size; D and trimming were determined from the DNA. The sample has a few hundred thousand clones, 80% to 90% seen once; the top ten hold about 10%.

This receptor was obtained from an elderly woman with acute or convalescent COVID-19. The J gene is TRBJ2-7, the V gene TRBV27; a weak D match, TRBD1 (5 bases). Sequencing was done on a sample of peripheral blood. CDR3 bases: TGTGCCAGCAGCAGGGCAGGATCCTACGAGCAGTACTTC. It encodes CASSRAGSYEQYF.